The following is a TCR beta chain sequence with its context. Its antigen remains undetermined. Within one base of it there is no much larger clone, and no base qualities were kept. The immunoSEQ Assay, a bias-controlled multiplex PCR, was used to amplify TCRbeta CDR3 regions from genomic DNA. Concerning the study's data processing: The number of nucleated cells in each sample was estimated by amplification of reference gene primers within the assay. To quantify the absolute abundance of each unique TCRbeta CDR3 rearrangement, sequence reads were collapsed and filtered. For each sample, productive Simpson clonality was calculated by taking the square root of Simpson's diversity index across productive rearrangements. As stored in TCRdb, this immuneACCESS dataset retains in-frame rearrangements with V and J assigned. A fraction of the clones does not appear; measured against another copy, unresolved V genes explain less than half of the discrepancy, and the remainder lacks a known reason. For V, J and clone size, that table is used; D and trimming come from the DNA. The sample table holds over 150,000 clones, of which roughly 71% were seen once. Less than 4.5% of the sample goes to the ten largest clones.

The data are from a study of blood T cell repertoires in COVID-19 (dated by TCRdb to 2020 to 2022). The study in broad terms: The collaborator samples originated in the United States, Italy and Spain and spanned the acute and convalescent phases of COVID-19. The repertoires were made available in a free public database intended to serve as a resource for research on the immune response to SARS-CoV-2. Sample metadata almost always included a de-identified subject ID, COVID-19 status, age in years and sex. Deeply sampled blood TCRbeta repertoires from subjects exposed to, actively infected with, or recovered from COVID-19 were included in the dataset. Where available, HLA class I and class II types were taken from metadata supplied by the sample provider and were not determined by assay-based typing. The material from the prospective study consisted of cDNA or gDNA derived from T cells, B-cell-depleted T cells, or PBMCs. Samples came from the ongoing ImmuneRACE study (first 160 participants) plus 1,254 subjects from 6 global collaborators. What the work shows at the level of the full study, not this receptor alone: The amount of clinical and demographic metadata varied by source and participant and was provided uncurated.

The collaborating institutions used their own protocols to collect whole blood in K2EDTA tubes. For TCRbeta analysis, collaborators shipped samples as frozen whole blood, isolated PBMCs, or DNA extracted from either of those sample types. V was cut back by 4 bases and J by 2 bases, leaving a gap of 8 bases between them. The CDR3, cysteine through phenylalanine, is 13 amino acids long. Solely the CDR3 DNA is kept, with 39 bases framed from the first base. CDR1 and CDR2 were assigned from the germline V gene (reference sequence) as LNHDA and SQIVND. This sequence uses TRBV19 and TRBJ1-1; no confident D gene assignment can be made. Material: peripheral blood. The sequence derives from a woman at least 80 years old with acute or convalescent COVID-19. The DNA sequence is TGTGCCAGTAGTAATCAGGTAAACACTGAAGCTTTCTTT. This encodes CASSNQVNTEAFF.